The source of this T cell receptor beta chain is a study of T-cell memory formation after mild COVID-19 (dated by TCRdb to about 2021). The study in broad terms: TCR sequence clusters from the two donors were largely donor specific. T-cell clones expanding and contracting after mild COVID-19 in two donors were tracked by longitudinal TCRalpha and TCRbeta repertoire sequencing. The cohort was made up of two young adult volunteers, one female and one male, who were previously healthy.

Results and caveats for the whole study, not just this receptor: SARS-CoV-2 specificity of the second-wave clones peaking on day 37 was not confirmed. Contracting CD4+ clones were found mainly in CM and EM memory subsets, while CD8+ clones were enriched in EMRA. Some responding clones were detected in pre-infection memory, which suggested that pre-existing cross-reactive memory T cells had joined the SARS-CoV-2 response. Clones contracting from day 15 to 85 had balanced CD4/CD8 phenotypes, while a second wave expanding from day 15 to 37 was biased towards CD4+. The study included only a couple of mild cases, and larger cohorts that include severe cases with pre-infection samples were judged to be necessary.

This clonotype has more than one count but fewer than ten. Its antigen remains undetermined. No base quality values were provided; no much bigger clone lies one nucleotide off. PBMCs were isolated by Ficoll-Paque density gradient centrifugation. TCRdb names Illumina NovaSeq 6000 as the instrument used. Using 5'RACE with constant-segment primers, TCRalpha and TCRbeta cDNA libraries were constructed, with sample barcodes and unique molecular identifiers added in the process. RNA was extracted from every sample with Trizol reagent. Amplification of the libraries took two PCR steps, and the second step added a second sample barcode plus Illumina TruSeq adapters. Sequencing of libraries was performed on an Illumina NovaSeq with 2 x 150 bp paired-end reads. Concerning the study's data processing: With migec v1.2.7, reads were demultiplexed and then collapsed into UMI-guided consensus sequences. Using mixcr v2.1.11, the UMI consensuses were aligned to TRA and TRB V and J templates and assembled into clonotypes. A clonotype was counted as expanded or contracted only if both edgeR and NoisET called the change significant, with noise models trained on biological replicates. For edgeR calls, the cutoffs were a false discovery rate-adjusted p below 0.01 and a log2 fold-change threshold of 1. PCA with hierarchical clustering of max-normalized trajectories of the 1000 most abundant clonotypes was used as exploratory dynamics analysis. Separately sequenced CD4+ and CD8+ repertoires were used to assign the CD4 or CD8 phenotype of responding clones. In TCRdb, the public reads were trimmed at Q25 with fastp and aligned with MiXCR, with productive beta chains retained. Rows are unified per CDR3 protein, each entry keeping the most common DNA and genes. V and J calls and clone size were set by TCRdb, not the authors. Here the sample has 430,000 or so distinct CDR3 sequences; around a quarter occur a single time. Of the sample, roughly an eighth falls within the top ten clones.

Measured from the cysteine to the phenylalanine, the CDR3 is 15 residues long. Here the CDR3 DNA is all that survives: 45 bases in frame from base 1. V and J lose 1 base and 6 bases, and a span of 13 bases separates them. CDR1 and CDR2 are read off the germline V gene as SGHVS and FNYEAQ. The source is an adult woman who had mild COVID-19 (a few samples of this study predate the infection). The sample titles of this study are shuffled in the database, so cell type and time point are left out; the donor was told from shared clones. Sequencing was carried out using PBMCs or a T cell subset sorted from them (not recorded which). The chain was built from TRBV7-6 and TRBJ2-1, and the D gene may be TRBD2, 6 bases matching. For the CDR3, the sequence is CASSLEGWRGNEQFF. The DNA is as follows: TGTGCCAGCAGCTTAGAAGGGTGGCGGGGCAATGAGCAGTTCTTC.